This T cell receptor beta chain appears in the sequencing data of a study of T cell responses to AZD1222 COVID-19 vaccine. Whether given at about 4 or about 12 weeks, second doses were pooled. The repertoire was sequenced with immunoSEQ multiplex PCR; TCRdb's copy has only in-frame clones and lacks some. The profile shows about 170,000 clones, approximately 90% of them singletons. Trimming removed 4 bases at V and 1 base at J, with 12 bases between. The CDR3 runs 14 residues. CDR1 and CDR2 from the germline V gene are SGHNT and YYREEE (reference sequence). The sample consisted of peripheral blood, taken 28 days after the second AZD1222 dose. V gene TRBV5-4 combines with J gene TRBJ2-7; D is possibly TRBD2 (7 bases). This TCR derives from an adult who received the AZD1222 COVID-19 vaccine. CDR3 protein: CASSIGGQSYEQYF. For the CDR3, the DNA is TGTGCCAGCAGCATCGGGGGGCAATCCTACGAGCAGTACTTC.